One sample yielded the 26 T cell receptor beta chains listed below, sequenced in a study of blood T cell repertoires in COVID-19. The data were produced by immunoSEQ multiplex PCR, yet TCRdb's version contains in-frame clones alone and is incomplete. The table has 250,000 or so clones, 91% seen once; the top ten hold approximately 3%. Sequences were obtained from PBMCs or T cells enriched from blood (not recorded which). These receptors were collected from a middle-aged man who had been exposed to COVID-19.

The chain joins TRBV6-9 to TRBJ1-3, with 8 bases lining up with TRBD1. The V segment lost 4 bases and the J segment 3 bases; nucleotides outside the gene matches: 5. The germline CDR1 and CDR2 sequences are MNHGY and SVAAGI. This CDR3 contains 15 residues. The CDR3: CASSSQDRVGNTIYF. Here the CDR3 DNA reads TGTGCCAGCAGTTCCCAGGACAGGGTTGGAAACACCATATATTTT.

CDR3 nucleotide sequence: TGTGCCAGCAGCTTCAGTAGCGGGAGCTCCTACAATGAGCAGTTCTTC. This translates into CASSFSSGSSYNEQFF. The V gene is TRBV7-2, the J gene TRBJ2-1; TRBD2 matches 9 bases. Germline values: CDR1 SGHTA, CDR2 FQGNSA. Trimming cost V 3 bases and J 0 bases; bases outside gene matches: 3. CDR3 size: 16 residues.

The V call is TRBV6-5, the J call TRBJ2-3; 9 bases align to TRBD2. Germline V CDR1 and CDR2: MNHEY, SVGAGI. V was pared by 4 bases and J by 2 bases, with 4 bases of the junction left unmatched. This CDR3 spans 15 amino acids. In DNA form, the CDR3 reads TGTGCCAGCAGTTTAGGACTAGCGCCCACAGATACGCAGTATTTT. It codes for CASSLGLAPTDTQYF.

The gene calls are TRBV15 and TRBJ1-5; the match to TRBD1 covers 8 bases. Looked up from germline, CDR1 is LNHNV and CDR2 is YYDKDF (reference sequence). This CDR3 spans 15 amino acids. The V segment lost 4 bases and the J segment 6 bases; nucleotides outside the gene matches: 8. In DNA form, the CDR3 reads TGTGCCACCAGCAACTCTGACAGGGGAGGTCAGCCCCAGCATTTT. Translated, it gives CATSNSDRGGQPQHF.

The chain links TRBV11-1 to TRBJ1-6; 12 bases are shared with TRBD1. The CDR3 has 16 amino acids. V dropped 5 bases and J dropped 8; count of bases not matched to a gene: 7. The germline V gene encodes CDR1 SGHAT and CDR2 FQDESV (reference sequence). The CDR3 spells CASSNRDRGLDSPLHF. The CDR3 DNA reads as TGTGCCAGCAGCAACCGGGACAGGGGGCTGGATTCACCCCTCCACTTT.

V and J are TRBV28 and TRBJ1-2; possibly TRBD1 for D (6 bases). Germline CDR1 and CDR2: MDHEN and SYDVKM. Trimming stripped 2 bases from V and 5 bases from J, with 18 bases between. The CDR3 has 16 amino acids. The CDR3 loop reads CASSLLGQIEQYGYTF. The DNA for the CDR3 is TGTGCCAGCAGTTTACTTGGACAGATAGAGCAATATGGCTACACCTTC.

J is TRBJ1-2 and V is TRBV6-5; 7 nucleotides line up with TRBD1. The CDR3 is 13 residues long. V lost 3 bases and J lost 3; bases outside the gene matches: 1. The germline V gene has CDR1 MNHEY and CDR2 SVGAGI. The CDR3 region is CASSYGQDYGYTF. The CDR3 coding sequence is TGTGCCAGCAGTTATGGACAGGACTATGGCTACACCTTC.

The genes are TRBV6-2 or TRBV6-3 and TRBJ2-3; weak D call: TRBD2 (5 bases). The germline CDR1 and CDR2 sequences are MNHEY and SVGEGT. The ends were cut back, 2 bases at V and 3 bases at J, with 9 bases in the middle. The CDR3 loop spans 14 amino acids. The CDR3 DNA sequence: TGTGCCAGCAGTTACGGGAGAACGACAGATACGCAGTATTTT. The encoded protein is CASSYGRTTDTQYF.

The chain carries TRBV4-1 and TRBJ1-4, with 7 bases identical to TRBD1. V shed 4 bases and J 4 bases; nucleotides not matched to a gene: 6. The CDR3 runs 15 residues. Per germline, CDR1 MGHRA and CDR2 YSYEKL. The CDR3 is CASSPDRTLNEKLFF. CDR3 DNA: TGCGCCAGCAGCCCGGACAGGACCCTTAATGAAAAACTGTTTTTT.

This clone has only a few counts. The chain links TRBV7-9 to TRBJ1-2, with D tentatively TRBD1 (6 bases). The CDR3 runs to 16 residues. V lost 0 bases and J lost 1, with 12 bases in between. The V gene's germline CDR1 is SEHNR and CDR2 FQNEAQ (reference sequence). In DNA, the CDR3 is TGTGCCAGCAGCTTAGCGTCGGGGACACATAACTATGGCTACACCTTC. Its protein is CASSLASGTHNYGYTF. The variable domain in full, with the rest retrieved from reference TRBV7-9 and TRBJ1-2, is DTGVSQNPRHKITKRGQNVTFRCDPISEHNRLYWYRQTLGQGPEFLTYFQNEAQLEKSRLLSDRFSAERPKGSFSTLEIQRTEQGDSAMYLCASSLASGTHNYGYTFGSGTRLTVV.

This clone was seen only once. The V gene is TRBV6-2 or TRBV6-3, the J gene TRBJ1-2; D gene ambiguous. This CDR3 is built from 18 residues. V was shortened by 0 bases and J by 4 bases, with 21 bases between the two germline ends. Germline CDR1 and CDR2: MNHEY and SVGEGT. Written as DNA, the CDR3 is TGTGCCAGCAGTTACTCCGCGCAGGTTTCCCTCGTGGGCTATGGCTACACCTTC. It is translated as CASSYSAQVSLVGYGYTF.

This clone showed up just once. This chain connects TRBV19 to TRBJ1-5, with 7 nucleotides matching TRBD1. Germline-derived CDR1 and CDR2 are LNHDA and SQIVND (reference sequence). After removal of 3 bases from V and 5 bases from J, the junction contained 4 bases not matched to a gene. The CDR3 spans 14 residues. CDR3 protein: CASSIRDSYQPQHF. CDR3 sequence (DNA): TGTGCCAGTAGTATCCGGGACAGCTATCAGCCCCAGCATTTT.

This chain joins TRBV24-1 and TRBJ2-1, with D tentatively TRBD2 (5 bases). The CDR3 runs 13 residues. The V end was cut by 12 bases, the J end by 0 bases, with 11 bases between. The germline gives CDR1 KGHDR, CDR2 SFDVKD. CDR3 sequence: CASGGSSYNEQFF. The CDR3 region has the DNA TGTGCCTCAGGTGGGAGCTCCTACAATGAGCAGTTCTTC.

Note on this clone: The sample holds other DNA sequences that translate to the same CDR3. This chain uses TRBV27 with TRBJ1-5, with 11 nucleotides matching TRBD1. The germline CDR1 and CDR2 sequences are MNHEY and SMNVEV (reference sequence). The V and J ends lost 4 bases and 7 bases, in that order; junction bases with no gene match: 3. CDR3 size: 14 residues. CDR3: CASSWTGGDQPQHF. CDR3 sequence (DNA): TGTGCCAGCAGTTGGACAGGGGGCGACCAGCCCCAGCATTTT.

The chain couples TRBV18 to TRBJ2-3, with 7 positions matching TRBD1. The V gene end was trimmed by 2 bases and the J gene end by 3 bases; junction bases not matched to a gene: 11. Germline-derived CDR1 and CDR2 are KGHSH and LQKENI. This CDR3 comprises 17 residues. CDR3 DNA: TGTGCCAGCTCACCATTAAGGATGACAGGGTCTACAGATACGCAGTATTTT. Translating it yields CASSPLRMTGSTDTQYF.

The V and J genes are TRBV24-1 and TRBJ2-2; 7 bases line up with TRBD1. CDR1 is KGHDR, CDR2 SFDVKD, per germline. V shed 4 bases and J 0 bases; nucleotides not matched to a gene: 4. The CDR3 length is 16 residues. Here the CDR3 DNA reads TGTGCCACCAGTGACCCCGGGACAGCGAACACCGGGGAGCTGTTTTTT. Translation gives CATSDPGTANTGELFF.

Here the CDR3 reads CASSYRQNTGELFF. The DNA for the CDR3 is TGTGCCAGCAGCTACAGACAGAACACCGGGGAGCTGTTTTTT. V gene TRBV11-2 combines with J gene TRBJ2-2; no definite D call. Between the trimmed V and J ends, which lost 4 bases and 1 base, there was a span of 7 bases. Germline CDR1 reads SGHAT; CDR2 reads FQNNGV. The CDR3 has 14 amino acids. Drawing the rest from reference TRBV11-2 and TRBJ2-2, the complete variable domain is EAGVAQSPRYKIIEKRQSVAFWCNPISGHATLYWYQQILGQGPKLLIQFQNNGVVDDSQLPKDRFSAERLKGVDSTLKIQPAKLEDSAVYLCASSYRQNTGELFFGEGSRLTVL.

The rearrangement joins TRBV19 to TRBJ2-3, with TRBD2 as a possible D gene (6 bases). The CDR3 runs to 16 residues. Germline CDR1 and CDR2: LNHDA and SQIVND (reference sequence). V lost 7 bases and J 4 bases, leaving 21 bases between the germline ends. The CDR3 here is CASTGVLVGFADTQYF. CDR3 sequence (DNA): TGTGCCAGTACGGGAGTCTTGGTGGGTTTTGCAGATACGCAGTATTTT.

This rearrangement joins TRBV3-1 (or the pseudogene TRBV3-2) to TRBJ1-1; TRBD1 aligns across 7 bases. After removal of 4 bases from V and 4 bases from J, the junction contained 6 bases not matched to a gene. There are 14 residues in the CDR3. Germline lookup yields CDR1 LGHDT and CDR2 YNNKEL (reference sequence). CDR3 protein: CASSPTTGSTEAFF. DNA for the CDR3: TGTGCCAGCAGCCCAACGACAGGGTCCACTGAAGCTTTCTTT.

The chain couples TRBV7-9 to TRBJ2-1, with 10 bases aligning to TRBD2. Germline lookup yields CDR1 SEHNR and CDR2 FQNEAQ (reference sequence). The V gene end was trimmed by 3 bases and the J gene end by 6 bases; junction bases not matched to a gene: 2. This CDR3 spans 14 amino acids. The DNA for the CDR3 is TGTGCCAGCAGCTTGCCTAGCGGGGGCAATGAGCAGTTCTTC. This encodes CASSLPSGGNEQFF.

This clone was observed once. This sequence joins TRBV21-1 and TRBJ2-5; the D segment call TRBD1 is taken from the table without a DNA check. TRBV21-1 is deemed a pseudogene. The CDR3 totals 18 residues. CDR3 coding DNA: TGTGCCAGCATAGCTCCCCCTACGGGACAGGGGGTGTTAGAGACCCAGTACTTC. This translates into CASIAPPTGQGVLETQYF.

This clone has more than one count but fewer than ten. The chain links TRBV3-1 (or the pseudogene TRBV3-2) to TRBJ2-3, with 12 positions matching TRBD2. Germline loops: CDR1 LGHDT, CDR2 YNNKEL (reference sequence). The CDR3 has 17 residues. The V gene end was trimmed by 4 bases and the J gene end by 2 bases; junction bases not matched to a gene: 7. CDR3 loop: CASSRERLAGATDTQYF. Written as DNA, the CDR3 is TGTGCCAGCAGCCGAGAGAGACTAGCGGGAGCCACAGATACGCAGTATTTT.

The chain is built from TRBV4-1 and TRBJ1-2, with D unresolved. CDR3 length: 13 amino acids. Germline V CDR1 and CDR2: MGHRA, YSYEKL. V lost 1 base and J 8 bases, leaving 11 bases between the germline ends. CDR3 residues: CASSQAAAAGYTF. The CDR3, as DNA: TGCGCCAGCAGCCAAGCAGCGGCCGCGGGCTACACCTTC.

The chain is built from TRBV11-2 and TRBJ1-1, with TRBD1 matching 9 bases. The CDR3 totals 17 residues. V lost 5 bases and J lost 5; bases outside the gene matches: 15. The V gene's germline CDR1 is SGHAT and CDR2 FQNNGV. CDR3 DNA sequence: TGTGCCAGCAGCCCGCTCCCGGGACAGGGAGTGGGGACTGAAGCTTTCTTT. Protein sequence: CASSPLPGQGVGTEAFF.

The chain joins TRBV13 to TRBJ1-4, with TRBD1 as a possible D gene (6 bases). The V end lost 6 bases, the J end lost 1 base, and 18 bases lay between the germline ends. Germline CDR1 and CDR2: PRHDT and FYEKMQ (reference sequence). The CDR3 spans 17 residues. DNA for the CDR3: TGTGCCAGCAGTGGAACTTGGGACACCGAAACTAATGAAAAACTGTTTTTT. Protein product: CASSGTWDTETNEKLFF.

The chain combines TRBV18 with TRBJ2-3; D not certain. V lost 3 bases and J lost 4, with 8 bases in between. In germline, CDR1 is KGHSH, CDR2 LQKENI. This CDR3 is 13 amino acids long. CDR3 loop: CASSPAGADTQYF. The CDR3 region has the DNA TGTGCCAGCTCACCGGCTGGTGCAGATACGCAGTATTTT.